The 3 T cell receptor beta chains presented below share a single source sample, sequenced in a study of blood T cell repertoires in COVID-19. The method was immunoSEQ multiplex PCR; TCRdb's version includes in-frame clones alone and lacks a portion of them. The sample holds 300,000 to 350,000 clones, roughly 86% seen once. Sequenced material: peripheral blood. The receptors come from a young man with COVID-19, enrolled during active disease.

The chain carries TRBV9 and TRBJ2-2; weak D call: TRBD1 (6 bases). Per the germline V gene, CDR1 is SGDLS and CDR2 is YYNGEE. Trimming shortened V by 0 bases and J by 5 bases, and 11 bases separated the two germline ends. The CDR3 covers 15 residues. This chain's CDR3 is CASSVGLGQTGELFF. CDR3 nucleotides: TGTGCCAGCAGCGTAGGATTGGGACAAACCGGGGAGCTGTTTTTT.

The J gene is TRBJ2-1, the V gene TRBV19, with D tentatively TRBD1 (7 bases). Per the germline V gene, CDR1 is LNHDA and CDR2 is SQIVND (reference sequence). V was clipped by 6 bases and J by 1 base, with 13 bases between them. The CDR3 contains 15 residues. The CDR3 coding sequence is TGTGCCAGTAGATGGGGGGACAGTTCCTACAATGAGCAGTTCTTC. This encodes CASRWGDSSYNEQFF.

This chain joins TRBV7-9 and TRBJ2-7; no definite D call. The CDR3 is made up of 12 amino acids. Germline assignment: CDR1 SEHNR and CDR2 FQNEAQ (reference sequence). The ends were cut back, 5 bases at V and 4 bases at J, with 9 bases in the middle. The CDR3 DNA reads as TGTGCCAGCAGCCATCGGAGTTACGAGCAGTACTTC. It yields the protein CASSHRSYEQYF.